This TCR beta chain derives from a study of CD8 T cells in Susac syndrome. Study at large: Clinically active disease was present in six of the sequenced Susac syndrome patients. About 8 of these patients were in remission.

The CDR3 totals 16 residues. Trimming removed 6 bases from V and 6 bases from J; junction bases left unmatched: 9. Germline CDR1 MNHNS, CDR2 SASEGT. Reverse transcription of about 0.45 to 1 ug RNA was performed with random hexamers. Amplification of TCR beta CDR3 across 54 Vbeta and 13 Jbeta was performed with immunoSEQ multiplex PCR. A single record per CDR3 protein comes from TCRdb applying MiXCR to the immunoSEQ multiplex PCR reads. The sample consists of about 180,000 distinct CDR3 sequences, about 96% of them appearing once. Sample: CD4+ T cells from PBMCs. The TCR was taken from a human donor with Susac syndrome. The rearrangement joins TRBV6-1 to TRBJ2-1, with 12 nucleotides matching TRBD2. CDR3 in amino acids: CASRPMSTSGSNEQFF. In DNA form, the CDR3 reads TGTGCCAGCAGGCCGATGTCGACTAGCGGGAGCAATGAGCAGTTCTTC.